The T cell receptor beta chain described here comes from a study of long-term antiretroviral therapy in people with HIV. The study's findings and limits: Blood was collected between the mid-2000s and the late 2010s, possibly under older ART regimens.

This was the immunoSEQ v3.0 assay at survey level. TCRdb keeps only in-frame clones here, not all; method: immunoSEQ multiplex PCR. The sample has fewer than 25,000 clones; approximately 77% are singletons. About this clone: Its specificity is not known.

This clonotype was sampled from a man aged 25-40 years with HIV. The starting material was unsorted PBMCs, obtained 4.4 years after starting antiretroviral therapy.

This CDR3 is CASSLWGQGNSPLHF. DNA of the CDR3: TGTGCCAGCAGCTTATGGGGACAGGGTAACTCACCCCTCCACTTT. The rearrangement joins TRBV11-2 to TRBJ1-6; 9 positions agree with TRBD1. The CDR3 runs 15 residues. V gave up 2 bases and J gave up 10 bases; unmatched junction bases: 6. From germline, CDR1 is SGHAT and CDR2 FQNNGV.